This T cell receptor (beta chain) was observed in a study of OX40 agonist ivuxolimab in advanced cancers. Whole-study context: Head and neck, renal cell, melanoma or hepatocellular carcinoma were the cancers that dose-escalation patients had. Study-wide results and caveats: Average numbers of expanded clones were greater in CD8+ T cells than in CD4+. Clonal expansion by week 6 occurred in CD4+ and CD8+ blood T cells (at 0.1 to 3.0 mg/kg).

For this clone: The antigen is not known.

TCRdb keeps only in-frame clones here, not all; method: immunoSEQ multiplex PCR. The data hold some 66,000 clones, with around four fifths observed a single time. The CDR3 extends over 17 amino acids. Germline-derived CDR1 and CDR2 are MNHEY and SMNVEV (reference sequence). V shed 1 base, J shed 1 base, and the junction held 7 bases outside the gene matches. V and J are TRBV27 and TRBJ1-2; TRBD1 matches at 9 bases. The source was CD4+ or CD8+ T cells sorted from blood, collected in a trial of the OX40 agonist ivuxolimab. This receptor was identified in an adult with an advanced solid tumor such as melanoma, head and neck, liver or kidney cancer. The CDR3 here is CASSLWTGERGNYGYTF. CDR3 nucleotides: TGTGCCAGCAGTTTATGGACAGGGGAGAGGGGTAACTATGGCTACACCTTC.